Below, one T cell receptor beta chain is given with its context. Per germline, CDR1 KGHSH and CDR2 LQKENI. Trimming removed 3 bases from V and 3 bases from J; junction bases left unmatched: 5. There are 15 residues in the CDR3. These data are taken from a study of shared clonotypes between healthy human individuals. Sequencing was performed with immunoSEQ multiplex PCR; in TCRdb, only in-frame clones are kept and a portion is missing. The repertoire holds more than 2 million clones, with roughly 95% as singletons. The rearrangement joins TRBV18 to TRBJ2-5, with TRBD2 matching over 9 bases. This sequence was found in a man between 18 and 35 years old in good health. Sample: naive CD4+ T cells sorted from blood. Regarding subset: CD45RA+ positively selected. The DNA for the CDR3 is TGTGCCAGCTCACCCCTGCGGGGGGGGAAAGAGACCCAGTACTTC. Translating it yields CASSPLRGGKETQYF.